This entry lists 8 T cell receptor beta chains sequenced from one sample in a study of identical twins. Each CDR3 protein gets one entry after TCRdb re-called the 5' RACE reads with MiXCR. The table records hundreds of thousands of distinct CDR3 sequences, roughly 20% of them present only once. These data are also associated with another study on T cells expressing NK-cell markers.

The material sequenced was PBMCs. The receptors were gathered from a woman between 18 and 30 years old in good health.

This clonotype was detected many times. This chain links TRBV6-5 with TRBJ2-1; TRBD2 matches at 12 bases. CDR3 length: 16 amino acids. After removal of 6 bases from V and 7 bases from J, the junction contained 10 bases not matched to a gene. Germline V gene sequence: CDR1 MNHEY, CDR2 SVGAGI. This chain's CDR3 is CASRFLLAGGMNEQFF. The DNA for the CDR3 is TGTGCCAGCAGATTCCTCCTAGCGGGGGGGATGAATGAGCAGTTCTTC.

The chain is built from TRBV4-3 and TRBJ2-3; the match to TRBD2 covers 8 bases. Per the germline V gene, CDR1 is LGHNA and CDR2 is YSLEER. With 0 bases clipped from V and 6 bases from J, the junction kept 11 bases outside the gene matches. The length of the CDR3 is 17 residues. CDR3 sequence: CASSQEFGGAWWDTQYF. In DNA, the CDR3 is TGCGCCAGCAGCCAAGAGTTCGGGGGGGCATGGTGGGATACGCAGTATTTT.

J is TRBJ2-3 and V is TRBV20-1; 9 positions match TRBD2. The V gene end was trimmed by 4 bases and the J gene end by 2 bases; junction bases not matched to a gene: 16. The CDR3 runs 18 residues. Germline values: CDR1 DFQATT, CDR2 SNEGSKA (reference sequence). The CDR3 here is CSATLTGTSRKDTDTQYF. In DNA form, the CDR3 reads TGCAGTGCTACCCTCACCGGGACTAGCAGAAAGGACACAGATACGCAGTATTTT.

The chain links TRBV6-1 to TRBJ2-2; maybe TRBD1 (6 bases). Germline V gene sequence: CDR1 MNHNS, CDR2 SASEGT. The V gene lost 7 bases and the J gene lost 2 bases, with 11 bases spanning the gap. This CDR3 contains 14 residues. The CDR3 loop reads CASTGHLNTGELFF. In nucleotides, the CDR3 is TGTGCCAGCACGGGACACCTCAACACCGGGGAGCTGTTTTTT.

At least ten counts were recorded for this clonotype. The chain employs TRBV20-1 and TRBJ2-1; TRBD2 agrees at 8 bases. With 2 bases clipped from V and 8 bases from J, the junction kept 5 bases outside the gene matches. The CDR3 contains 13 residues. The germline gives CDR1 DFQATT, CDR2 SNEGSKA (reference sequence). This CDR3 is CSARLAGVYEQFF. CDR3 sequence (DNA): TGCAGTGCTAGACTAGCGGGTGTGTATGAGCAGTTCTTC.

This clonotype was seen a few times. CDR3 region: CASSFSGGRADTQYF. CDR3 coding DNA: TGTGCCAGCAGTTTCTCAGGCGGGAGGGCGGATACGCAGTATTTT. This chain links TRBV12-3 or TRBV12-4 with TRBJ2-3, with TRBD2 identical over 9 bases. The CDR3 sequence is 15 residues long. J was trimmed by 6 bases and V by 3 bases; bases with no gene match: 7.

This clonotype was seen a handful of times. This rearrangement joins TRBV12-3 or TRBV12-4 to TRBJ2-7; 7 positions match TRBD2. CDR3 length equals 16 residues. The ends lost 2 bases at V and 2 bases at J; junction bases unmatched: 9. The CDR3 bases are TGTGCCAGCAGTTTATGGCGGGGGTTGCTTCCCTACGAGCAGTACTTC. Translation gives CASSLWRGLLPYEQYF.

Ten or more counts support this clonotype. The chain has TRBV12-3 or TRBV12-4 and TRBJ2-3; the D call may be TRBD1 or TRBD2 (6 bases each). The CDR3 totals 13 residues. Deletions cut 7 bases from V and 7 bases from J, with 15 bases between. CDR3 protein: CASIATGANTQYF. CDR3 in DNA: TGTGCCAGCATCGCTACGGGGGCAAATACGCAGTATTTT.